This note documents a single TCR beta chain sequence. Method: immunoSEQ multiplex PCR; TCRdb's copy keeps in-frame clones and lacks some. The sample carries 200,000 to 250,000 clones, roughly 86% recorded once. These data are taken from a study of blood T cell repertoires in COVID-19. About the research overall: The analysed material was cDNA or gDNA that came from T cells, B-cell-depleted T cells, or PBMCs.

The sequence derives from a woman aged 60-75 years who had recovered from COVID-19. Material for sequencing was peripheral blood.

The CDR3: CASSPGQPNSGNTIYF. CDR3 in DNA: TGTGCCAGCAGCCCCGGACAGCCTAACTCTGGAAACACCATATATTTT. This chain uses TRBV5-5 with TRBJ1-3; D is possibly TRBD1 (6 bases). The germline gives CDR1 SGHKS, CDR2 YYEKEE (reference sequence). V lost 4 bases and J 0 bases, leaving 14 bases between the germline ends. This CDR3 is 16 amino acids long.